One sample yielded the 15 T cell receptor beta chains listed below, sequenced in a study of T cell responses to AZD1222 COVID-19 vaccine. Method: immunoSEQ multiplex PCR; TCRdb's copy keeps in-frame clones and lacks some. The table includes roughly 100,000 clones, roughly 89% detected once. The sample here was peripheral blood, taken on day 0 of AZD1222 vaccination. All receptors come from an adult in good health.

The chain joins TRBV7-8 to TRBJ1-5; D is uncertain. V lost 1 base and J lost 6, with 13 bases in between. CDR1 and CDR2 from the germline V gene are SGHVS and FQNEAQ. The CDR3 sequence is 15 residues long. The CDR3 reads CASSLGEGRSQPQHF. In DNA, the CDR3 is TGTGCCAGCAGCTTAGGTGAGGGCAGGAGTCAGCCCCAGCATTTT.

The rearrangement joins TRBV19 to TRBJ2-3; D is undetermined. Trimming stripped 0 bases from V and 6 bases from J, with 16 bases between. There are 16 residues in the CDR3. Germline lookup yields CDR1 LNHDA and CDR2 SQIVND (reference sequence). In nucleotides, the CDR3 is TGTGCCAGTAGTATAGATTTGACTGGCTGGTCCGATACGCAGTATTTT. It translates to CASSIDLTGWSDTQYF.

The genes are TRBV5-6 and TRBJ2-3; D unresolved. V lost 0 bases, J lost 2 bases, and 10 bases lay in between. Germline loops: CDR1 SGHDT, CDR2 YYEEEE. This CDR3 region has 15 residues. CDR3 in DNA: TGTGCCAGCAGCTTGGGAGGACCTAACACAGATACGCAGTATTTT. Its translation: CASSLGGPNTDTQYF.

The chain employs TRBV7-8 and TRBJ2-7; no reliable D call. CDR3 size: 14 residues. Germline V lookup: CDR1 SGHVS, CDR2 FQNEAQ. The germline V and J ends were trimmed by 1 base and 3 bases, with 10 bases remaining between them. CDR3 in DNA: TGTGCCAGCAGCTTAGTATGGACCTACTACGAGCAGTACTTC. Protein sequence: CASSLVWTYYEQYF.

Here the CDR3 DNA reads TGTGCCAGCAGCGTAGATGGACCAGCCAATGAGCAGTTCTTC. Protein product: CASSVDGPANEQFF. The chain joins TRBV9 to TRBJ2-1; no clear D gene. The CDR3 runs 14 residues. Trimming cost V 0 bases and J 6 bases, with 10 bases left between them. CDR1 is SGDLS and CDR2 is YYNGEE in the germline V gene. The full variable domain, completed using reference TRBV9 and TRBJ2-1, is DSGVTQTPKHLITATGQRVTLRCSPRSGDLSVYWYQQSLDQGLQFLIQYYNGEERAKGNILERFSAQQFPDLHSELNLSSLELGDSALYFCASSVDGPANEQFFGPGTRLTVL.

This sequence joins TRBV18 and TRBJ2-1, with 8 bases identical to TRBD1. Trimming took 4 bases from V and 3 from J; bases not matched to a gene: 5. Germline V gene sequence: CDR1 KGHSH, CDR2 LQKENI. CDR3 length equals 15 residues. In DNA, the CDR3 is TGTGCCAGCTCACAAAAGGACAGGGTCTACAATGAGCAGTTCTTC. It codes for CASSQKDRVYNEQFF. The complete variable domain, with remaining parts taken from reference TRBV18 and TRBJ2-1, reads NAGVMQNPRHLVRRRGQEARLRCSPMKGHSHVYWYRQLPEEGLKFMVYLQKENIIDESGMPKERFSAEFPKEGPSILRIQQVVRGDSAAYFCASSQKDRVYNEQFFGPGTRLTVL.

V gene TRBV7-2 combines with J gene TRBJ2-3, with 7 nucleotides matching TRBD1. The germline V gene encodes CDR1 SGHTA and CDR2 FQGNSA. The CDR3 runs 14 residues. After removal of 5 bases from V and 5 bases from J, the junction contained 7 bases not matched to a gene. CDR3 in amino acids: CASSPQGVRDTQYF. CDR3 bases: TGTGCCAGCAGCCCCCAGGGGGTAAGAGATACGCAGTATTTT.

CDR3 bases: TGTGCCAGCAGCCAACGGGGGGGCGATCAGCCCCAGCATTTT. Amino acid sequence: CASSQRGGDQPQHF. This chain joins TRBV3-1 (or the pseudogene TRBV3-2) and TRBJ1-5; TRBD1 is a possible D gene (6 bases). Germline V lookup: CDR1 LGHDT, CDR2 YNNKEL (reference sequence). The CDR3 runs to 14 residues. The V and J ends lost 2 bases and 5 bases respectively, with 10 bases between them.

This rearrangement joins TRBV27 to TRBJ1-2, with D possibly being TRBD1 (5 bases). V was shortened by 6 bases and J by 9 bases, with 26 bases between the two germline ends. CDR1 MNHEY and CDR2 SMNVEV come from the germline V gene (reference sequence). CDR3 length: 16 residues. CDR3 sequence: CASSLLLKGATSRYTF. CDR3 DNA: TGTGCCAGCAGCCTACTACTAAAAGGGGCTACTAGTCGCTACACCTTC.

CDR3 residues: CASSSLRTGSYGYTF. Written as DNA, the CDR3 is TGTGCCAGCAGCTCCCTCCGGACGGGGTCCTATGGCTACACCTTC. V and J are TRBV11-2 and TRBJ1-2; D gene uncertain. Per the germline V gene, CDR1 is SGHAT and CDR2 is FQNNGV. The CDR3 contains 15 residues. Trimming cost V 4 bases and J 4 bases, with 16 bases left between them. Combining the CDR3 with reference TRBV11-2 and TRBJ1-2 gives the whole variable domain EAGVAQSPRYKIIEKRQSVAFWCNPISGHATLYWYQQILGQGPKLLIQFQNNGVVDDSQLPKDRFSAERLKGVDSTLKIQPAKLEDSAVYLCASSSLRTGSYGYTFGSGTRLTVV.

CDR3 region: CASSQALDGWETQYF. Written as DNA, the CDR3 is TGCGCCAGCAGCCAAGCTCTGGACGGATGGGAGACCCAGTACTTC. The chain joins TRBV4-3 to TRBJ2-5; D call uncertain. This CDR3 comprises 15 residues. Germline CDR1 is LGHNA and CDR2 is YSLEER. V was pared by 1 base and J by 5 bases, with 14 bases between.

A word on this clone: The DNA is left out, because the CDR3 cannot be placed on it with certainty; the CDR3 is given as TCRdb lists it. The chain uses TRBV19 and TRBJ2-7; TRBD2, the table's D call, lacks a check against the DNA. The CDR3 is 15 amino acids in total, end residues counted. Germline loops: CDR1 LNHDA, CDR2 SQIVND (reference sequence). This CDR3 reads CASSIDSGQGGEQYF.

The chain links TRBV19 to TRBJ1-1, with a tentative D call TRBD1 (6 bases). The ends were cut back, 2 bases at V and 3 bases at J, with 13 bases in the middle. This CDR3 spans 15 amino acids. CDR1 and CDR2 from the germline V gene are LNHDA and SQIVND (reference sequence). The CDR3 coding sequence is TGTGCCAGTAGTATATTGCGGACAGCGGACACTGAAGCTTTCTTT. Encoded protein: CASSILRTADTEAFF.

The gene calls are TRBV3-1 (or the pseudogene TRBV3-2) and TRBJ1-5, with D unresolved. CDR1 and CDR2 from the germline V gene are LGHDT and YNNKEL (reference sequence). The V and J ends lost 3 bases and 4 bases respectively, with 7 bases between them. The CDR3 is made up of 13 amino acids. CDR3 residues: CASSQGFNQPQHF. DNA for the CDR3: TGTGCCAGCAGCCAGGGGTTTAATCAGCCCCAGCATTTT.

The V gene is TRBV14, the J gene TRBJ1-2, with 7 bases aligning to TRBD1. With V trimmed by 4 bases and J by 2 bases, 4 bases remained unmatched. Germline V gene sequence: CDR1 SGHDN, CDR2 FVKESK. The CDR3 has 14 amino acids. The CDR3 DNA reads TGTGCCAGCAGCCTAATACAGGGGAACTATGGCTACACCTTC. Protein product: CASSLIQGNYGYTF.